A selection of T cell receptor beta chains follows, all from one sample in a study of cytomegalovirus exposure and HLA in healthy donors. TCRdb's copy holds only in-frame clones and misses some; the assay was immunoSEQ multiplex PCR. The sample includes 150,000 to 200,000 clones. Sequencing was performed on PBMCs. The receptors stem from a man aged 25-40 years in good health and CMV-seronegative. Each CDR3 is given with its conserved first and last residue. Each record gives: V gene, D gene, J gene, CDR3 DNA, CDR3 protein. A D gene is named only where the DNA matches it firmly.

V: TRBV11-2; D: -; J: TRBJ2-2; DNA: TGTGCCAGCAGCCAGGCCAGGGTCGCCGGGGAGCTGTTTTTT; CDR3: CASSQARVAGELFF
V: TRBV10-1; D: -; J: TRBJ2-3; DNA: TGCGCCAGCAGCCGCGGGGCCACAGATACGCAGTATTTT; CDR3: CASSRGATDTQYF
V: TRBV7-2; D: -; J: TRBJ1-1; DNA: TGTGCCAGCAGCCATTTGGGGAGGAACACTGAAGCTTTCTTT; CDR3: CASSHLGRNTEAFF
V: TRBV7-9; D: TRBD1; J: TRBJ2-7; DNA: TGTGCCAGCAGCGGTAGGGGACAGGGGTTATCCTACGAGCAGTACTTC; CDR3: CASSGRGQGLSYEQYF
V: TRBV29-1; D: TRBD1; J: TRBJ2-7; DNA: TGCAGCACCAGGGAACAGGGGGCGGGTGAGCAGTACTTC; CDR3: CSTREQGAGEQYF
V: TRBV7-9; D: TRBD1; J: TRBJ1-5; DNA: TGTGCCAGCAGCGTAGGGACAGGGCATCTGGGGGATCCCCAGCATTTT; CDR3: CASSVGTGHLGDPQHF
V: TRBV11-3; D: -; J: TRBJ2-1; DNA: TGTGCCAGCAGCTTGATGGGCGATGAGCAGTTCTTC; CDR3: CASSLMGDEQFF
V: TRBV28; D: -; J: TRBJ2-7; DNA: TGTGCCAGCGTTAGGGCGGGGACCGAGCAGTACTTC; CDR3: CASVRAGTEQYF
V: TRBV9; D: TRBD1; J: TRBJ1-3; DNA: TGTGCCAGCAGCGGGGGACAGGCGACTGGAAACACCATATATTTT; CDR3: CASSGGQATGNTIYF
V: TRBV5-4; D: TRBD2; J: TRBJ2-3; DNA: TGTGCCAGCAGCCGGACTAGCGGGAGTAGCACAGATACGCAGTATTTT; CDR3: CASSRTSGSSTDTQYF